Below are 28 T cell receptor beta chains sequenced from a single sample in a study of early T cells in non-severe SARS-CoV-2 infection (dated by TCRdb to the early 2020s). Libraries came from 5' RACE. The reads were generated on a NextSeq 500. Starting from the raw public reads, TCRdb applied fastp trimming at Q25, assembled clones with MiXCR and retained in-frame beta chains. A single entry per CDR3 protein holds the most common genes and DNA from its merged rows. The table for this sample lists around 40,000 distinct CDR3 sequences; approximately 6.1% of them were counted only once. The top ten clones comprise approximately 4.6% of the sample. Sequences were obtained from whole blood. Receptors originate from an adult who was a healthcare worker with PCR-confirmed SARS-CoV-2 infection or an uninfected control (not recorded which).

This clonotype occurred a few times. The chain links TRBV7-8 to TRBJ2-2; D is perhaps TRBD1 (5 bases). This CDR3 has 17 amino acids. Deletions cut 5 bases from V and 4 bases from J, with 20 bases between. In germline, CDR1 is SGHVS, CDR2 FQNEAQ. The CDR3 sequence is CASSLNEVQGFTGELFF. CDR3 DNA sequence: TGTGCCAGCAGCCTCAATGAGGTCCAGGGTTTCACCGGGGAGCTGTTTTTT.

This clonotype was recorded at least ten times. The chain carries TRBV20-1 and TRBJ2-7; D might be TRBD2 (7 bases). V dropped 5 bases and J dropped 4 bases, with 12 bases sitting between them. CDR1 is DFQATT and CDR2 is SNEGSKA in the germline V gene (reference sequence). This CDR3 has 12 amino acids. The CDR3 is CSAPGGRYEQYF. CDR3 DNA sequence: TGCAGTGCTCCCGGGGGGCGTTACGAGCAGTACTTC.

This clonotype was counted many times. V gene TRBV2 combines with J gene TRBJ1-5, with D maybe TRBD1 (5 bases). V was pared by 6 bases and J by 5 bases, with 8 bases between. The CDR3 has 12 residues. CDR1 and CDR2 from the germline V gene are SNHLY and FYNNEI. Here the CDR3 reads CASRQDDQPQHF. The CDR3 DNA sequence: TGTGCCAGCAGACAGGATGATCAGCCCCAGCATTTT.

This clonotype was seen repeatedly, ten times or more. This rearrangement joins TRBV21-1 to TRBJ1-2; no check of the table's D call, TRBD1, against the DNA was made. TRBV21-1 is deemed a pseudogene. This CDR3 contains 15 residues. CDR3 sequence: CASMSPVQGPGGYTF. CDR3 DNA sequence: TGTGCCAGCATGTCTCCGGTACAGGGTCCGGGAGGCTACACCTTC.

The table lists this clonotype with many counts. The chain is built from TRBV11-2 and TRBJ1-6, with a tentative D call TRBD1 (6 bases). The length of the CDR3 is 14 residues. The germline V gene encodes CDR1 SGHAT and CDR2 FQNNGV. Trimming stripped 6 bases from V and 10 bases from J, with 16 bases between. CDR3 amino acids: CASRLGGTESPLHF. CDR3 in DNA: TGTGCCAGCAGATTGGGGGGCACGGAATCACCCCTCCACTTT.

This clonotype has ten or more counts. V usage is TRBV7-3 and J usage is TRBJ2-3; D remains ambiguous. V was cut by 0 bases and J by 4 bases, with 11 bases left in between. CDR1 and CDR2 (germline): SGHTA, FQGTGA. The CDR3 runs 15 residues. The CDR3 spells CASSLTPHGADTQYF. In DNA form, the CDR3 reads TGTGCCAGCAGCTTAACCCCCCATGGGGCAGATACGCAGTATTTT.

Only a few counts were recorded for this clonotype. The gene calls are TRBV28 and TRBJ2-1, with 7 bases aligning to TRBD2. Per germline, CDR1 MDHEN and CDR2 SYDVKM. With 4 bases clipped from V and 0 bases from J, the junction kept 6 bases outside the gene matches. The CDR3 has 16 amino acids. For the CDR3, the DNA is TGTGCCAGCAGTTCCGCTAGCGGAAGCTCCTACAATGAGCAGTTCTTC. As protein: CASSSASGSSYNEQFF.

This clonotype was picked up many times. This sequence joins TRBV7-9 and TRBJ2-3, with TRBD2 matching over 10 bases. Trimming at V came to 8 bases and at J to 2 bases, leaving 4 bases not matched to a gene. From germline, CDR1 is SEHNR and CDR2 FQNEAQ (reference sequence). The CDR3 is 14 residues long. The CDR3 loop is CASFLAGVTDTQYF. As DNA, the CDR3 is TGTGCCAGCTTCCTAGCGGGGGTCACAGATACGCAGTATTTT.

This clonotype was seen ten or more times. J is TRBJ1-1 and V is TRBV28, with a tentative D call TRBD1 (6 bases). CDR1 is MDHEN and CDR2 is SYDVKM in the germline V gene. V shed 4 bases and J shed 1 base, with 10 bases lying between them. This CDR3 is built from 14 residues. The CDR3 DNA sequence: TGTGCCAGCAGTTGGGGGGGGCGGAACACTGAAGCTTTCTTT. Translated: CASSWGGRNTEAFF. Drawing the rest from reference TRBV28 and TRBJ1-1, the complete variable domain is DVKVTQSSRYLVKRTGEKVFLECVQDMDHENMFWYRQDPGLGLRLIYFSYDVKMKEKGDIPEGYSVSREKKERFSLILESASTNQTSMYLCASSWGGRNTEAFFGQGTRLTVV.

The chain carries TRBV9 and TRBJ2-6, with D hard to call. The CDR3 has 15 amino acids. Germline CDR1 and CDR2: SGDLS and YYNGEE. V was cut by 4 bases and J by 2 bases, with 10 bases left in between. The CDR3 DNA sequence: TGTGCCAGCAGCCGACGGGCGCCTGGGGCCAACGTCCTGACTTTC. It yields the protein CASSRRAPGANVLTF. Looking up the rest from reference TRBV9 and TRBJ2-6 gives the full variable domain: DSGVTQTPKHLITATGQRVTLRCSPRSGDLSVYWYQQSLDQGLQFLIQYYNGEERAKGNILERFSAQQFPDLHSELNLSSLELGDSALYFCASSRRAPGANVLTFGAGSRLTVL.

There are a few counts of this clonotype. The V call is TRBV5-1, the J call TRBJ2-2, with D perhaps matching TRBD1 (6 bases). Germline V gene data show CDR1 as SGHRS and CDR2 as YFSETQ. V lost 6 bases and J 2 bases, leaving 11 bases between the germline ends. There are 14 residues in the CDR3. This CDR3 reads CASMRDTNTGELFF. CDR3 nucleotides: TGCGCCAGCATGAGGGACACCAACACCGGGGAGCTGTTTTTT.

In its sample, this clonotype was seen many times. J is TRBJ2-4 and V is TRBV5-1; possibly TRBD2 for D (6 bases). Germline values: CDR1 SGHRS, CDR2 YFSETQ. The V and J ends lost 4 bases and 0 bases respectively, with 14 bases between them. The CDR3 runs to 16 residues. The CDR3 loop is CASSAGLVLAKNIQYF. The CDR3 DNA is TGCGCCAGCAGCGCGGGACTGGTTCTAGCCAAAAACATTCAGTACTTC.

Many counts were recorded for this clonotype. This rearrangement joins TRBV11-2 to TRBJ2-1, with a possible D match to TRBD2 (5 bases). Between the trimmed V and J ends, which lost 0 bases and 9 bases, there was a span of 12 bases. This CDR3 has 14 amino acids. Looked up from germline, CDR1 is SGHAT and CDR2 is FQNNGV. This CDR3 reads CASSLDRLAVEQFF. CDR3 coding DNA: TGTGCCAGCAGCTTAGATCGGCTAGCTGTTGAGCAGTTCTTC.

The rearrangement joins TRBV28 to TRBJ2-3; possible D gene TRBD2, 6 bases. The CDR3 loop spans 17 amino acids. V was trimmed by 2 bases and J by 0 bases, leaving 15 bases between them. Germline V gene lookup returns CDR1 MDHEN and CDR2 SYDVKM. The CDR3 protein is CASSLDPLGRSTDTQYF. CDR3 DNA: TGTGCCAGCAGTTTAGACCCCTTAGGGAGGAGCACAGATACGCAGTATTTT.

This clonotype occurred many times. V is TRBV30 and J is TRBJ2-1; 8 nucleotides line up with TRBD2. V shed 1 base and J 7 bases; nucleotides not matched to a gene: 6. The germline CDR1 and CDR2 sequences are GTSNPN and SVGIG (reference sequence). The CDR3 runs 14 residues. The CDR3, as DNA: TGTGCCTGGAGTGGAGCGGGGGCTAGGAATGAGCAGTTCTTC. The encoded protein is CAWSGAGARNEQFF. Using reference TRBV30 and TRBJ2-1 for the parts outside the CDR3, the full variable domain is SQTIHQWPATLVQPVGSPLSLECTVEGTSNPNLYWYRQAAGRGLQLLFYSVGIGQISSEVPQNLSASRPQDRQFILSSKKLLLSDSGFYLCAWSGAGARNEQFFGPGTRLTVL.

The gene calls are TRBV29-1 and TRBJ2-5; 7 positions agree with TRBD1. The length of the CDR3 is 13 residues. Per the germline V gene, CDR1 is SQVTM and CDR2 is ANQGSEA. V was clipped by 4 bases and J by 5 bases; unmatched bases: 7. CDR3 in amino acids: CSVARQGGETQYF. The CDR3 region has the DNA TGCAGCGTTGCAAGACAGGGTGGGGAGACCCAGTACTTC.

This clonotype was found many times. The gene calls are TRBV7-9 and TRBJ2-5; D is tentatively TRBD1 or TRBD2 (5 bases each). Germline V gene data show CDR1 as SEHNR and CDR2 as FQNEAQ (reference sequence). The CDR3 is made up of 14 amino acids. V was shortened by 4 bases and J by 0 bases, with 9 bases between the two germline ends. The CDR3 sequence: CASSSSGHQETQYF. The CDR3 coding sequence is TGTGCCAGCAGCTCCTCGGGACACCAAGAGACCCAGTACTTC.

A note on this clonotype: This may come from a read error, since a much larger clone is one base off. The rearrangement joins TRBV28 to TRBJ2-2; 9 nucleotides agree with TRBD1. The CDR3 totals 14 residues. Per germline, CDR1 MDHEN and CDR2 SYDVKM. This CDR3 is CVSRGQGHTGELFF. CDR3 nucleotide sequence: TGTGTCAGCAGGGGACAGGGCCACACCGGGGAGCTGTTTTTT.

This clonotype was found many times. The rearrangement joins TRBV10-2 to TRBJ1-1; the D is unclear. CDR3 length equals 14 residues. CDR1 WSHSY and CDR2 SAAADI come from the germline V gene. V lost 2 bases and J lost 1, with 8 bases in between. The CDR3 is CASSEAEKNTEAFF. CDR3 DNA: TGCGCCAGCAGTGAGGCAGAAAAGAACACTGAAGCTTTCTTT.

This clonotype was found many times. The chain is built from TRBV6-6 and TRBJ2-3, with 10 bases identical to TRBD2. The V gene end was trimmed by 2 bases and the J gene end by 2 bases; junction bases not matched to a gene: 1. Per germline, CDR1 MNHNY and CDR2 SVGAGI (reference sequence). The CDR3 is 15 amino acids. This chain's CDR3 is CASSYSGRATDTQYF. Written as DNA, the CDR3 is TGTGCCAGCAGTTACAGCGGGAGGGCCACAGATACGCAGTATTTT.

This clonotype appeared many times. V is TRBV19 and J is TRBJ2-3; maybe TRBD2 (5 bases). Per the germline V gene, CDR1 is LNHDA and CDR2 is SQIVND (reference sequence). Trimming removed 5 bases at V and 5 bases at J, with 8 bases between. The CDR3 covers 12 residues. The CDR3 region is CASSLSGDTQYF. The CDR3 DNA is TGTGCCAGTAGTCTGAGCGGAGATACGCAGTATTTT.

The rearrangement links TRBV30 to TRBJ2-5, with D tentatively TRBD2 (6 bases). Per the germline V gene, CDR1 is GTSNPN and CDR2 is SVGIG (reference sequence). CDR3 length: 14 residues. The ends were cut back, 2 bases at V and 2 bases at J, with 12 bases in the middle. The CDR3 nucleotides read TGTGCCTGGAGTCGGGGACTTGGGCAAGAGACCCAGTACTTC. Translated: CAWSRGLGQETQYF.

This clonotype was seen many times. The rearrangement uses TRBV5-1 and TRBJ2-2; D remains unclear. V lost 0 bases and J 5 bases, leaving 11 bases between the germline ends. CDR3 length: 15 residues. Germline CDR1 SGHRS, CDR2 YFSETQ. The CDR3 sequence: CASSLAQGWTGELFF. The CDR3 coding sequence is TGCGCCAGCAGCTTGGCCCAAGGCTGGACCGGGGAGCTGTTTTTT.

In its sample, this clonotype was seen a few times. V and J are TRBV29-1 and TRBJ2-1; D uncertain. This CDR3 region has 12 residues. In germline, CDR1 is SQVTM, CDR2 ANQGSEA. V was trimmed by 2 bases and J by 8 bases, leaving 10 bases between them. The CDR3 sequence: CSVELSGHEQFF. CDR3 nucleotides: TGCAGCGTTGAACTCTCCGGGCATGAGCAGTTCTTC.

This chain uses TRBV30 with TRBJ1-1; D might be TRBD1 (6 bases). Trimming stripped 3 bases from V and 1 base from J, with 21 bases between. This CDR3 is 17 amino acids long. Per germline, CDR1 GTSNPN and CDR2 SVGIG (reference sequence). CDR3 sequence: CAWSELTGRKPNTEAFF. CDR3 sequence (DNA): TGTGCCTGGAGCGAACTTACAGGGAGAAAGCCGAACACTGAAGCTTTCTTT.

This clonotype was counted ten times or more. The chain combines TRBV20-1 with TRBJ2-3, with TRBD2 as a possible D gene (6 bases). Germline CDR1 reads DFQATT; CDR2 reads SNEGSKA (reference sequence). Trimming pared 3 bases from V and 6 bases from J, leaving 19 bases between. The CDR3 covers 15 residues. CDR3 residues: CSASRGGIGDDTQYF. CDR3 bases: TGCAGTGCTAGTAGGGGCGGGATCGGGGACGATACGCAGTATTTT.

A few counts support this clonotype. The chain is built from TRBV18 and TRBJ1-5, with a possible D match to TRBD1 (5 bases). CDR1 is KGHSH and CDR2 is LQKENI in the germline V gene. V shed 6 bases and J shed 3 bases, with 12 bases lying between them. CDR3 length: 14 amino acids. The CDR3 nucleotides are TGTGCCAGCTCCTCGGGACGGCACAATCAGCCCCAGCATTTT. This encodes CASSSGRHNQPQHF.

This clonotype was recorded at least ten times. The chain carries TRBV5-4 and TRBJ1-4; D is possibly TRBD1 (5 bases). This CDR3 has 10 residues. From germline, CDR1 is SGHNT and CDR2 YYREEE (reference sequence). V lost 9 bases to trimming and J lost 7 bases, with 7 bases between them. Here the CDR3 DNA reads TGTGCCATTGGGGCTGAAAAACTGTTTTTT. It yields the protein CAIGAEKLFF.